The 18 T cell receptor beta chains below were found in one sample sequenced in a study of cytomegalovirus exposure and HLA in healthy donors. This PCR relied on a set of 60 Vbeta primers and 13 Jbeta primers. The protocol was immunoSEQ multiplex PCR, while the TCRdb copy is restricted to in-frame clones and leaves out a portion. The sample holds 100,000 to 150,000 clones; 65% to 90% are singletons and the top ten take less than 3.5%. The sample taken for sequencing was PBMCs. All receptors derive from a man aged 50 to 60 in good health and CMV-seronegative.

In its sample, this clone was seen a few times. The rearrangement uses TRBV29-1 and TRBJ2-7; 9 positions match TRBD1. Germline V CDR1 and CDR2: SQVTM, ANQGSEA. The J segment lost 4 bases and the V segment lost 6 bases, leaving 1 base of the junction unmatched. This CDR3 region has 11 residues. CDR3 sequence (DNA): TGCAGCGTAGGGACAGGGTACGAGCAGTACTTC. This codes for CSVGTGYEQYF.

The V and J genes are TRBV6-1 and TRBJ1-5; 9 bases map to TRBD1. Germline CDR1 is MNHNS and CDR2 is SASEGT. The length of the CDR3 is 16 residues. The junction had 4 bases not matched to a gene; V was cut back by 0 bases and J by 4 bases. CDR3 sequence (DNA): TGTGCCAGCAGTGAAGCGTGGGGGACAGGGAATCAGCCCCAGCATTTT. It codes for CASSEAWGTGNQPQHF.

This clone showed up just a few times. This rearrangement joins TRBV5-4 to TRBJ1-2, with TRBD1 matching over 11 bases. The CDR3 consists of 17 residues. Germline V gene lookup returns CDR1 SGHNT and CDR2 YYREEE (reference sequence). V dropped 2 bases and J dropped 8; count of bases not matched to a gene: 14. The CDR3: CASSFPFPGQGDRGYTF. The CDR3 DNA is TGTGCCAGCAGCTTCCCGTTTCCGGGACAGGGGGACCGCGGCTACACCTTC.

The chain combines TRBV18 with TRBJ2-7; a weak D match, TRBD2 (5 bases). Germline V gene lookup returns CDR1 KGHSH and CDR2 LQKENI. Between the trimmed V and J ends, which lost 5 bases and 3 bases, there was a span of 14 bases. This CDR3 has 14 residues. CDR3 nucleotides: TGTGCCAGCTCATTCACCGGGAACCGCTACGAGCAGTACTTC. Protein: CASSFTGNRYEQYF.

In nucleotides, the CDR3 is TGTGCCAGTAGTACTGAGCCCCGAAGAAACTATGGCTACACCTTC. It codes for CASSTEPRRNYGYTF. This rearrangement joins TRBV19 to TRBJ1-2; D is undetermined. The CDR3 runs to 15 residues. Trimming shortened V by 4 bases and J by 2 bases, and 14 bases separated the two germline ends. Looked up from germline, CDR1 is LNHDA and CDR2 is SQIVND (reference sequence).

The CDR3 spells CASSAATGAGEETQYF. Written as DNA, the CDR3 is TGTGCCAGCAGCGCTGCGACAGGGGCCGGGGAAGAGACCCAGTACTTC. The chain recombines TRBV5-4 with TRBJ2-5; TRBD1 matches at 8 bases. The CDR3 is 16 residues long. Losses at the gene ends were 4 bases for V and 3 bases for J; bases not matched to a gene: 11. Germline lookup yields CDR1 SGHNT and CDR2 YYREEE (reference sequence).

V and J are TRBV15 and TRBJ2-1; 8 nucleotides agree with TRBD1. J lost 8 bases, V lost 2 bases, and 11 bases had no gene match. Germline CDR1 and CDR2: LNHNV and YYDKDF (reference sequence). This CDR3 spans 16 amino acids. The CDR3 protein is CATSRTGGATGDEQFF. The CDR3 DNA reads TGTGCCACCAGCAGAACAGGGGGAGCGACTGGCGATGAGCAGTTCTTC.

The chain joins TRBV29-1 to TRBJ1-2; 9 bases map to TRBD1. The V and J ends lost 1 base and 7 bases, in that order; junction bases with no gene match: 4. The CDR3 is made up of 13 amino acids. Germline lookup yields CDR1 SQVTM and CDR2 ANQGSEA. Written as DNA, the CDR3 is TGCAGCGTTGAAGCAGGACAGGGGTCTGGCTACACCTTC. This translates into CSVEAGQGSGYTF.

This sequence joins TRBV4-3 and TRBJ1-2, with 9 bases matching TRBD1. The CDR3 spans 18 residues. The V gene end was trimmed by 0 bases and the J gene end by 2 bases; junction bases not matched to a gene: 10. CDR1 and CDR2 (germline): LGHNA, YSLEER. CDR3 in DNA: TGCGCCAGCAGCCAAGAAGGGGGCAACAGGGGGCTAAACTATGGCTACACCTTC. It yields the protein CASSQEGGNRGLNYGYTF.

The genes are TRBV15 and TRBJ2-7, with TRBD2 matching over 7 bases. The CDR3 is 17 residues long. CDR1 and CDR2 (germline): LNHNV, YYDKDF (reference sequence). V gave up 4 bases and J gave up 0 bases; unmatched junction bases: 12. The CDR3 DNA reads TGTGCCACCAGCAAAGTTATACCCGGGGGGAACTCCTACGAGCAGTACTTC. This sequence encodes CATSKVIPGGNSYEQYF. Full variable domain (missing parts from reference TRBV15 and TRBJ2-7): DAMVIQNPRYQVTQFGKPVTLSCSQTLNHNVMYWYQQKSSQAPKLLFHYYDKDFNNEADTPDNFQSRRPNTSFCFLDIRSPGLGDTAMYLCATSKVIPGGNSYEQYFGPGTRLTVT.

This clone was seen a single time. The chain is built from TRBV30 and TRBJ1-5, with D unclear. Trimming removed 5 bases from V and 0 bases from J, with 8 bases in between. The CDR3 sequence is 13 residues long. CDR1 and CDR2 from the germline V gene are GTSNPN and SVGIG (reference sequence). As DNA, the CDR3 is TGTGCCTGGGCGCTATCTAGCAATCAGCCCCAGCATTTT. Its translation is CAWALSSNQPQHF.

The chain uses TRBV19 and TRBJ1-5; perhaps TRBD1 as D (5 bases). The CDR3 consists of 14 residues. From germline, CDR1 is LNHDA and CDR2 SQIVND (reference sequence). V was cut by 6 bases and J by 0 bases, with 9 bases left in between. This CDR3 is CASSLTASNQPQHF. The CDR3 bases are TGTGCCAGTAGCCTGACAGCTAGCAATCAGCCCCAGCATTTT.

The chain uses TRBV27 and TRBJ2-5, with D perhaps matching TRBD2 (5 bases). This CDR3 comprises 13 residues. Trimming cost V 7 bases and J 4 bases, with 13 bases left between them. Germline lookup yields CDR1 MNHEY and CDR2 SMNVEV (reference sequence). The CDR3 nucleotides are TGTGCCAGCACCCATCGGAGCGGAGAGACCCAGTACTTC. It codes for CASTHRSGETQYF.

The rearrangement uses TRBV27 and TRBJ2-7; 10 nucleotides line up with TRBD2. Germline assignment: CDR1 MNHEY and CDR2 SMNVEV (reference sequence). The CDR3 runs to 16 residues. J was trimmed by 2 bases and V by 5 bases; bases with no gene match: 9. CDR3 bases: TGTGCCAGCAGTACATCTAGCGGGGGCTCCCCCTACGAGCAGTACTTC. Protein: CASSTSSGGSPYEQYF.

A few counts support this clone. The chain has TRBV7-9 and TRBJ1-4; D not certain. The CDR3 sequence is 12 residues long. V lost 8 bases and J lost 7, with 11 bases in between. Germline lookup yields CDR1 SEHNR and CDR2 FQNEAQ (reference sequence). The CDR3 DNA reads as TGTGCCAGCGCCTTCGAGGGTGAAAAACTGTTTTTT. Amino acid sequence: CASAFEGEKLFF.

The DNA for the CDR3 is TGTGCCTTCGGAAGGGACAGCCCCTATGGCTACACCTTC. Translation: CAFGRDSPYGYTF. This chain links TRBV30 with TRBJ1-2; TRBD1 aligns across 7 bases. Per the germline V gene, CDR1 is GTSNPN and CDR2 is SVGIG (reference sequence). This CDR3 comprises 13 residues. After removal of 7 bases from V and 4 bases from J, the junction contained 9 bases not matched to a gene.

This rearrangement joins TRBV2 to TRBJ1-5, with 7 bases that match TRBD1. Germline V gene lookup returns CDR1 SNHLY and CDR2 FYNNEI. CDR3 length: 13 amino acids. The V gene end was trimmed by 8 bases and the J gene end by 2 bases; junction bases not matched to a gene: 3. CDR3 region: CASSTGGNQPQHF. The CDR3 DNA reads TGTGCCAGCTCCACAGGGGGCAATCAGCCCCAGCATTTT. Variable domain in full (rest from reference TRBV2 and TRBJ1-5): EPEVTQTPSHQVTQMGQEVILRCVPISNHLYFYWYRQILGQKVEFLVSFYNNEISEKSEIFDDQFSVERPDGSNFTLKIRSTKLEDSAMYFCASSTGGNQPQHFGDGTRLSIL.

The chain recombines TRBV2 with TRBJ2-4; D is possibly TRBD1 (6 bases). Germline assignment: CDR1 SNHLY and CDR2 FYNNEI. Deletions cut 6 bases from V and 9 bases from J, with 6 bases between. CDR3 size: 10 residues. DNA of the CDR3: TGTGCCAGCAGGGGGGCCATTCAGTACTTC. Translation gives CASRGAIQYF.